This TCR beta chain was recorded in a study of T cell changes during pregnancy in multiple sclerosis. This table comes from immunoSEQ multiplex PCR, and its TCRdb copy is limited to in-frame clones, with some not included. Among approximately 130,000 clones listed, roughly 96% were seen once. The receptor was isolated from a female donor with multiple sclerosis, enrolled in a pregnancy study. The specimen was peripheral blood, collected after pregnancy.

The CDR3 nucleotides read TGTGCCAGCGCCTTGGCGGGAGTTAACGAGCAGTACTTC. Its protein product is CASALAGVNEQYF. The chain recombines TRBV6-6 with TRBJ2-7; 7 bases map to TRBD2. The germline V gene encodes CDR1 MNHNY and CDR2 SVGAGI (reference sequence). The CDR3 sequence is 13 residues long. Germline trimming cut 8 bases from V and 5 bases from J; bases unmatched to any gene: 9.